This T cell receptor beta chain was found in a study of cytotoxic CD8 clonotypes in ibrutinib-treated CLL. Background on the study: Collecting the response samples happened after a median about eleven months of treatment, with a range of 6 to 36.

TCRdb keeps only in-frame clones here, not all; method: immunoSEQ multiplex PCR. Altogether some 150,000 clones are present, roughly 80% being singletons, with the ten largest covering about 29%. To note about this clone: The antigen is undetermined.

Broader study findings: Upon ibrutinib response clonality rose, and upon progression it fell back toward baseline. Patients showed higher baseline clonality than age-matched healthy donors, and it tracked circulating CD8+ T-cell counts. Sustained-remission and progressing patients had different sampling times.

This TCR came from a human donor with chronic lymphocytic leukemia. The specimen was PBMCs, collected after 12 months of ibrutinib treatment.

CDR3 nucleotides: TGCGCCAGCAGCTTTCAGGGAGGGTACACTGAAGCTTTCTTT. Translating gives CASSFQGGYTEAFF. The chain recombines TRBV5-1 with TRBJ1-1; D is perhaps TRBD1 (5 bases). The CDR3 loop spans 14 amino acids. The germline gives CDR1 SGHRS, CDR2 YFSETQ. Trimming took off 2 bases at V and 3 bases at J, with 11 bases between the two ends.